This T cell receptor (beta chain) originates from a study of shared clonotypes between healthy human individuals. TCRdb's table, derived via immunoSEQ multiplex PCR, lists solely in-frame clones and lacks some. The sample contains 2 million to 2.5 million clones, 93% of which appear only once. Whole-study findings and limits: Generally, naive subsets (rather than memory subsets) showed larger estimated richness.

Regarding this clone: Its target is not known.

The CDR3 totals 17 residues. Germline V gene lookup returns CDR1 LNHDA and CDR2 SQIVND (reference sequence). V lost 5 bases, J lost 0 bases, and 8 bases stayed unmatched. The material sequenced was naive CD4+ T cells from PBMCs. The sample's subset: CD45RA+ positively selected. This TCR was sampled from a man aged 18 to 30 in good health. Some clones in this sample may be carry-over from other donors' samples. The rearrangement uses TRBV19 and TRBJ2-3, with 10 positions matching TRBD2. For the CDR3, the DNA is TGTGCCAGTAGTCTCCACAGGACTAGCGGTAGCACAGATACGCAGTATTTT. Protein product: CASSLHRTSGSTDTQYF.